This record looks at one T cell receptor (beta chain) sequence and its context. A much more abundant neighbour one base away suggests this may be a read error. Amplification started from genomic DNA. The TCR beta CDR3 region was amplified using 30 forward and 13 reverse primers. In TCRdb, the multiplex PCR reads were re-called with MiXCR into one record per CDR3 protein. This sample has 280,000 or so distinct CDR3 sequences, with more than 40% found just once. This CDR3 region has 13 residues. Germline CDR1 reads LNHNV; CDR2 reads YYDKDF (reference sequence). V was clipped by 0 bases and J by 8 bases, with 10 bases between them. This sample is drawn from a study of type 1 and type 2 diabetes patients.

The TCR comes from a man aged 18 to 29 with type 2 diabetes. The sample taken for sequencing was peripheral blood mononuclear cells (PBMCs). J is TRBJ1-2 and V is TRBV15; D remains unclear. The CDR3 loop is CATSREDGGGYTF. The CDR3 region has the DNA TGTGCCACCAGCAGAGAGGACGGAGGAGGCTACACCTTC.